This TCR beta chain was profiled in a study of vaccination and CD4 T cells after COVID-19. Described treatment: approximately 10-day PBMC culture with coronavirus spike peptide pools or control peptides (ViraFEST assay). Sequencing of DNA taken from cultured CD4+ T cells relied on the Oncomine TCR Beta short-read assay. TCRdb re-derived calls from the PCR reads in MiXCR, one entry per CDR3 protein. The table includes fewer than 25,000 distinct CDR3 sequences, 40% to 45% detected once. Details on this clonotype: Its specificity is unknown.

The V segment lost 0 bases and the J segment 8 bases; nucleotides outside the gene matches: 9. Germline lookup yields CDR1 DFQATT and CDR2 SNEGSKA (reference sequence). This CDR3 contains 16 residues. The V call is TRBV20-1, the J call TRBJ2-4, with 11 nucleotides matching TRBD1. This TCR was sampled from a human donor who had recovered from COVID-19. Material: CD4+ T cells from blood, cultured in vitro. Here the CDR3 reads CSARDWTGGEKDIQYF. The DNA for the CDR3 is TGCAGTGCTAGAGATTGGACAGGGGGCGAGAAAGACATTCAGTACTTC.